The 29 T cell receptor beta chains in this list originate from one sample, sequenced in a study of Graves' ophthalmopathy and Graves' hyperthyroidism. Amplification of the TCR beta CDR3 regions used RNA transcripts (as template). HTBI primers served in a first-round RT-PCR, which a second-round multiplex PCR followed. TCRdb used MiXCR to reprocess the multiplex PCR reads, holding one entry per CDR3 protein. Counted here are some 1.1 million distinct CDR3 sequences, roughly two fifths occurring once; the ten biggest clones make up more than 9.5%. The source material was peripheral blood or thyroid tissue (not recorded which). The receptor source for this set is an adult man with Graves' hyperthyroidism.

J is TRBJ1-5 and V is TRBV19, with 7 bases aligning to TRBD1. This CDR3 has 15 residues. CDR1 is LNHDA and CDR2 is SQIVND in the germline V gene (reference sequence). V was clipped by 5 bases and J by 3 bases; unmatched bases: 7. The CDR3 loop is CASSVMGQPNQPQHF. The DNA for the CDR3 is TGTGCCAGTAGTGTAATGGGACAGCCCAATCAGCCCCAGCATTTT.

This clonotype was counted many times. The gene calls are TRBV11-2 and TRBJ1-1; no definite D call. There are 12 residues in the CDR3. V was cut by 3 bases and J by 5 bases, with 7 bases left in between. The V gene's germline CDR1 is SGHAT and CDR2 FQNNGV. CDR3 sequence: CASSLVDTEAFF. The CDR3 region has the DNA TGTGCCAGCAGCTTGGTGGATACTGAAGCTTTCTTT.

V is TRBV29-1 and J is TRBJ2-7; D might be TRBD2 (6 bases). This CDR3 is 13 amino acids long. V lost 8 bases and J lost 5, with 19 bases in between. Looked up from germline, CDR1 is SQVTM and CDR2 is ANQGSEA. CDR3 in amino acids: CSLAHGSDHEQYF. The CDR3, as DNA: TGCAGCTTAGCGCACGGGAGCGACCACGAGCAGTACTTC.

Here the CDR3 reads CASSFTSGSRETQYF. The CDR3, as DNA: TGTGCCAGTAGTTTTACTAGCGGGAGTCGAGAGACCCAGTACTTC. The chain carries TRBV19 and TRBJ2-5, with TRBD2 matching 11 bases. CDR3 length: 15 amino acids. Per germline, CDR1 LNHDA and CDR2 SQIVND (reference sequence). The ends lost 5 bases at V and 4 bases at J; junction bases unmatched: 6.

This chain connects TRBV5-1 to TRBJ1-1; 10 bases fit TRBD1. This CDR3 is 15 amino acids long. Germline assignment: CDR1 SGHRS and CDR2 YFSETQ. J lost 3 bases, V lost 3 bases, and 5 bases had no gene match. The CDR3 DNA reads as TGCGCCAGCAGCTCGGGACAGGGGTCGGACACTGAAGCTTTCTTT. It codes for CASSSGQGSDTEAFF. Combining the CDR3 with reference TRBV5-1 and TRBJ1-1 gives the whole variable domain KAGVTQTPRYLIKTRGQQVTLSCSPISGHRSVSWYQQTPGQGLQFLFEYFSETQRNKGNFPGRFSGRQFSNSRSEMNVSTLELGDSALYLCASSSGQGSDTEAFFGQGTRLTVV.

This clonotype was detected once. The J gene is TRBJ2-5, the V gene TRBV20-1; 9 bases fit TRBD1. The ends lost 2 bases at V and 13 bases at J; junction bases unmatched: 8. Germline-derived CDR1 and CDR2 are DFQATT and SNEGSKA (reference sequence). The CDR3 consists of 12 residues. The CDR3 sequence is CSARPLRGQGYF. The DNA for the CDR3 is TGCAGTGCTAGACCACTTAGGGGACAGGGGTACTTC.

In this sample, this clonotype turned up many times. The V and J genes are TRBV24-1 and TRBJ2-7; D uncertain. CDR3 length: 13 amino acids. V lost 5 bases to trimming and J lost 1 base, with 8 bases between them. Germline V gene data show CDR1 as KGHDR and CDR2 as SFDVKD. The CDR3 reads CATSGTESYEQYF. CDR3 bases: TGTGCCACCAGTGGTACAGAGTCCTACGAGCAGTACTTC.

This clonotype appeared a single time. CDR3 sequence (DNA): TGTGCCAGTAGTATGGGTAGGGCGAGCTCGAGCGCCGGGGAGCTGTTTTTT. Translated: CASSMGRASSSAGELFF. J is TRBJ2-2 and V is TRBV19; D unclear. The CDR3 is 17 residues long. Trimming took off 3 bases at V and 6 bases at J, with 20 bases between the two ends. The germline V gene has CDR1 LNHDA and CDR2 SQIVND (reference sequence).

This clonotype was picked up many times. This rearrangement joins TRBV10-3 to TRBJ2-7; TRBD1 might be the D (5 bases). The germline V gene has CDR1 ENHRY and CDR2 SYGVKD. The CDR3 loop spans 12 amino acids. Trimming took off 6 bases at V and 0 bases at J, with 6 bases between the two ends. The CDR3 region is CAIRDTSYEQYF. In DNA form, the CDR3 reads TGTGCCATCAGGGACACCTCCTACGAGCAGTACTTC.

A few counts support this clonotype. The gene calls are TRBV20-1 and TRBJ2-7, with a tentative D call TRBD2 (5 bases). Germline V gives CDR1 DFQATT, CDR2 SNEGSKA (reference sequence). Trimming cost V 2 bases and J 2 bases, with 10 bases left between them. The CDR3 loop spans 13 amino acids. The CDR3: CSARPGIAYEQYF. The CDR3 DNA reads TGCAGTGCTAGACCCGGGATAGCCTACGAGCAGTACTTC.

This clonotype was seen repeatedly, ten times or more. The CDR3 loop is CSVDRDFQETQYF. The CDR3 nucleotides read TGCAGCGTTGACCGCGACTTCCAAGAGACCCAGTACTTC. The chain couples TRBV29-1 to TRBJ2-5; D not certain. CDR1 is SQVTM, CDR2 ANQGSEA, per germline. The V gene lost 3 bases and the J gene lost 1 base, with 9 bases spanning the gap. The CDR3 covers 13 residues.

This clonotype has a handful of counts. The V and J genes are TRBV7-9 and TRBJ2-7; D is possibly TRBD1 (6 bases). Germline CDR1 and CDR2: SEHNR and FQNEAQ (reference sequence). This CDR3 comprises 14 residues. V gave up 3 bases and J gave up 5 bases, with 14 bases separating them. This CDR3 reads CASSFSGVINEQYF. CDR3 in DNA: TGTGCCAGCAGCTTCTCAGGGGTGATAAACGAGCAGTACTTC. Full variable domain (missing parts from reference TRBV7-9 and TRBJ2-7): DTGVSQNPRHKITKRGQNVTFRCDPISEHNRLYWYRQTLGQGPEFLTYFQNEAQLEKSRLLSDRFSAERPKGSFSTLEIQRTEQGDSAMYLCASSFSGVINEQYFGPGTRLTVT.

There are a few counts of this clonotype. This chain connects TRBV18 to TRBJ1-5, with a possible D match to TRBD1 (5 bases). V was clipped by 6 bases and J by 8 bases, with 17 bases between them. The germline CDR1 and CDR2 sequences are KGHSH and LQKENI. CDR3 length: 14 residues. The CDR3 DNA reads as TGTGCCAGCTCCGGTCAGGGCCCGGGGGAGCCCCAGCATTTT. Translating it yields CASSGQGPGEPQHF.

Only a few counts were recorded for this clonotype. J is TRBJ2-7 and V is TRBV20-1; D gene ambiguous. Germline V CDR1 and CDR2: DFQATT, SNEGSKA (reference sequence). This CDR3 has 8 residues. The CDR3 nucleotides read TGCAGCACCTACGAGCAGTACTTC. Protein sequence: CSTYEQYF.

The chain joins TRBV7-8 to TRBJ2-5; 8 bases map to TRBD2. V lost 4 bases, J lost 3 bases, and 7 bases stayed unmatched. There are 15 residues in the CDR3. From germline, CDR1 is SGHVS and CDR2 FQNEAQ. The CDR3 reads CASSSVAGTKETQYF. CDR3 coding DNA: TGTGCCAGCAGCTCCGTAGCGGGAACGAAAGAGACCCAGTACTTC. The full variable domain, its missing parts supplied by reference TRBV7-8 and TRBJ2-5, is GAGVSQSPRYKVAKRGQDVALRCDPISGHVSLFWYQQALGQGPEFLTYFQNEAQLDKSGLPSDRFFAERPEGSVSTLKIQRTQQEDSAVYLCASSSVAGTKETQYFGPGTRLLVL.

There are a few counts of this clonotype. The chain carries TRBV29-1 and TRBJ1-1, with D maybe TRBD1 (5 bases). The length of the CDR3 is 14 residues. V gave up 4 bases and J gave up 6 bases, with 18 bases separating them. Germline V gene sequence: CDR1 SQVTM, CDR2 ANQGSEA. CDR3 in amino acids: CSVGPQAPRSEAFF. CDR3 DNA: TGCAGCGTTGGTCCACAGGCCCCGAGGTCTGAAGCTTTCTTT.

This clonotype was observed at least ten times. The gene calls are TRBV12-3 or TRBV12-4 and TRBJ1-3, with D uncertain. Trimming removed 4 bases from V and 4 bases from J, with 11 bases in between. This CDR3 is 14 amino acids long. The CDR3 nucleotides read TGTGCCAGCAGTTCCCTACCAACGGGAAACACCATATATTTT. It encodes CASSSLPTGNTIYF.

Concerning this clonotype itself: An end of the junction does not agree with germline; a read error may underlie this. The chain is built from TRBV20-1 and TRBJ2-7; 9 bases align to TRBD1. The germline V gene has CDR1 DFQATT and CDR2 SNEGSKA (reference sequence). This CDR3 spans 17 amino acids. The CDR3 region has the DNA TGCAGTGCTCTCTCCCGCTCCGGGACAGGGAATCCGTACGAGCGGTACTTC. This codes for CSALSRSGTGNPYERYF.

This clonotype was seen a handful of times. V usage is TRBV12-3 or TRBV12-4 and J usage is TRBJ1-2; a weak D match, TRBD1 (6 bases). The V end lost 6 bases, the J end lost 7 bases, and 15 bases lay between the germline ends. CDR3 length: 13 residues. Written as DNA, the CDR3 is TGTGCCAGCAGCGGGTGGGGGGCGCGTGGCTACACCTTC. Amino acids: CASSGWGARGYTF.

This clonotype was counted at least ten times. This sequence joins TRBV20-1 and TRBJ2-5, with 12 positions matching TRBD2. There are 16 residues in the CDR3. J was trimmed by 4 bases and V by 3 bases; bases with no gene match: 9. The germline V gene has CDR1 DFQATT and CDR2 SNEGSKA (reference sequence). CDR3 region: CSASTRTSGIRETQYF. The CDR3 DNA reads TGCAGTGCTAGCACGAGGACTAGCGGGATACGAGAGACCCAGTACTTC.

With regard to this clonotype: Since the CDR3 does not end with the conserved phenylalanine or tryptophan, this likely comes from a read error. No DNA is shown, since the ends of the CDR3 on it are uncertain; the CDR3 is the one TCRdb lists. The chain couples TRBV5-1 to TRBJ2-6; no check of the table's D call, TRBD1, against the DNA was made. Including both end residues, the CDR3 is 9 amino acids long. Germline loops: CDR1 SGHRS, CDR2 YFSETQ. The CDR3 region is CASSFRGLT.

This clonotype was counted many times. The gene calls are TRBV7-6 and TRBJ1-5, with D perhaps matching TRBD1 (6 bases). Germline assignment: CDR1 SGHVS and CDR2 FNYEAQ. This CDR3 is built from 14 residues. V shed 3 bases and J shed 6 bases, with 12 bases lying between them. CDR3 coding DNA: TGTGCCAGCAGCTTGGGCAGGGGCGCTCAGCCCCAGCATTTT. The encoded protein is CASSLGRGAQPQHF.

The V and J genes are TRBV19 and TRBJ2-7; 8 bases line up with TRBD1. The CDR3 is 16 amino acids. V shed 3 bases and J 0 bases; nucleotides not matched to a gene: 7. Looked up from germline, CDR1 is LNHDA and CDR2 is SQIVND (reference sequence). The CDR3 DNA is TGTGCCAGTAGTATTGGAGGGACAGGTAGCTCCTACGAGCAGTACTTC. It codes for CASSIGGTGSSYEQYF.

V gene TRBV6-2 or TRBV6-3 combines with J gene TRBJ1-2, with 7 bases matching TRBD1. V was pared by 8 bases and J by 3 bases, with 9 bases of the junction left unmatched. The CDR3 spans 14 residues. From germline, CDR1 is MNHEY and CDR2 SVGEGT. CDR3 region: CASEETGRYYGYTF. The CDR3 DNA reads TGTGCCAGCGAAGAGACAGGGAGGTACTATGGCTACACCTTC.

This clonotype has a count of ten or more. The chain links TRBV7-2 to TRBJ1-2, with D unresolved. The germline V gene has CDR1 SGHTA and CDR2 FQGNSA. V gave up 1 base and J gave up 5 bases, with 8 bases separating them. This CDR3 is 13 amino acids long. CDR3 in amino acids: CASSLVSGYGYTF. CDR3 nucleotides: TGTGCCAGCAGCTTAGTTTCGGGGTATGGCTACACCTTC.

The chain carries TRBV4-3 and TRBJ1-2; TRBD1 might be the D (5 bases). The V and J ends lost 1 base and 6 bases respectively, with 9 bases between them. Germline lookup yields CDR1 LGHNA and CDR2 YSLEER. The CDR3 sequence is 13 residues long. CDR3 DNA sequence: TGCGCCAGCAGCCAAGGCAGGGAAAATGGCTACACCTTC. As protein: CASSQGRENGYTF.

The chain has TRBV12-3 or TRBV12-4 and TRBJ2-7; 8 bases are shared with TRBD1. The CDR3 has 14 residues. The V and J ends lost 3 bases and 5 bases, in that order; junction bases with no gene match: 6. CDR3 protein: CASSFGQGDHEQYF. In DNA, the CDR3 is TGTGCCAGCAGTTTTGGACAGGGAGACCACGAGCAGTACTTC.

This clonotype was picked up a small number of times. The chain has TRBV6-2 or TRBV6-3 and TRBJ2-5; D gene uncertain. V was shortened by 6 bases and J by 5 bases, with 13 bases between the two germline ends. This CDR3 has 13 residues. Germline V CDR1 and CDR2: MNHEY, SVGEGT. The CDR3 here is CASRGNTAETQYF. The CDR3 DNA reads TGTGCCAGCAGAGGCAATACTGCGGAGACCCAGTACTTC.

In its sample, this clonotype was seen a few times. The chain combines TRBV15 with TRBJ1-6; 8 nucleotides agree with TRBD1. This CDR3 is 18 amino acids long. The ends lost 4 bases at V and 6 bases at J; junction bases unmatched: 14. Germline-derived CDR1 and CDR2 are LNHNV and YYDKDF (reference sequence). In DNA, the CDR3 is TGTGCCACCAGCATTACCGGCGGGGGACAGGCGCTTAATTCACCCCTCCACTTT. Its translation: CATSITGGGQALNSPLHF.